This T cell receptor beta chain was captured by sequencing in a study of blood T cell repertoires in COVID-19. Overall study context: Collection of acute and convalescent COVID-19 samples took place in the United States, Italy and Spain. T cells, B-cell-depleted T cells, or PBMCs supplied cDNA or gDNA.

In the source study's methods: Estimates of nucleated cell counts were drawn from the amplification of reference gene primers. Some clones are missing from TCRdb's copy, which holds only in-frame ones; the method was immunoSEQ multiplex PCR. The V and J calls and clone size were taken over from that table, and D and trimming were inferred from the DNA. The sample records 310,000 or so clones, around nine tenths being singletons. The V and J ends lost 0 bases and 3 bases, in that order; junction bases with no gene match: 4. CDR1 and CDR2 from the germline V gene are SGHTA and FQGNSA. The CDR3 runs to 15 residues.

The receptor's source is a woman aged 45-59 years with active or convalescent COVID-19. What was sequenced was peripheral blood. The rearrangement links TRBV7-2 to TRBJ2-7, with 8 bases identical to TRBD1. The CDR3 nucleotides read TGTGCCAGCAGCTTAGCGACAGGGGCCAACTACGAGCAGTACTTC. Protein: CASSLATGANYEQYF.